This T cell receptor beta chain originates from a study of CD8 T cells in ankylosing spondylitis. Study results and limitations: A motif of roughly 8 highly homologous TCR beta variants was seen as apparently characteristic of ankylosing spondylitis blood. Prior work had noted some motif variants in reactive arthritis blood and synovial fluid.

Trimming removed 8 bases at V and 3 bases at J, with 7 bases between. Germline V gene lookup returns CDR1 MNHEY and CDR2 SMNVEV (reference sequence). The CDR3 covers 11 residues. In this sample, this clonotype turned up a few times. Its antigen is still unknown. Each TCR beta library was made by quantitative 5'-RACE that incorporated molecular barcodes. TCRdb called the 5' RACE reads again in MiXCR, with one record for every CDR3 protein. The sample has hundreds of thousands of distinct CDR3 sequences; roughly 10% are singletons. V is TRBV27 and J is TRBJ2-5; D is uncertain. The specimen was blood, either unsorted or a sorted T cell fraction (not recorded which). This TCR was sampled from a male donor with ankylosing spondylitis. CDR3 residues: CASGVEETQYF. The CDR3 DNA reads as TGTGCCAGCGGGGTGGAAGAGACCCAGTACTTC.